This TCR beta chain is drawn from a study of CD8+ T cells in alopecia areata. Of note for this clone: Its target is unknown.

General observations from the study: Alphabeta T cells residing in normal skin are also sequenced in scalp samples. Alopecia totalis/universalis scalp especially showed more expanded CD8+ clones than normal scalp. Possibly as an HLA-related effect, TCR sharing across patients appeared less clear than in mice.

Once RNA had been extracted, it was reverse transcribed into cDNA to act as the sequencing template. Profiled with immunoSEQ multiplex PCR; TCRdb holds only in-frame clones, not every one. This table holds about 140,000 clones, about 60% found once. PBMC-derived CD4+ and CD8+ T cells were sorted. The CDR3 consists of 15 residues. The germline gives CDR1 MGHRA, CDR2 YSYEKL. Germline trimming cut 2 bases from V and 6 bases from J; bases unmatched to any gene: 6. The sequencing sample was made of CD4+ T cells sorted from blood. The sequence was obtained from a human donor in good health. The chain is built from TRBV4-1 and TRBJ2-1, with 8 bases matching TRBD2. The chain's CDR3 is CASSQMGLVVNEQFF. In DNA form, the CDR3 reads TGCGCCAGCAGCCAAATGGGACTAGTGGTCAATGAGCAGTTCTTC.